The source of this T cell receptor beta chain is a study of shared clonotypes between healthy human individuals (dated by TCRdb to between 2020 and 2021). Some background on the complete study: The cohort comprised a couple of women and a few men aged 18 to 49 years. To increase sequencing depth and limit assay-specific biases, different laboratories used diverse techniques to prepare libraries and sequence TCR repertoires. The study deeply sequenced blood TCR repertoires of about five healthy adults to estimate repertoire size and the extent of clonotype sharing between individuals. Leukapheresis yielded between about 0.94 and 10 billion PBMCs per donor. For each donor, CD4 naive and CD4 memory were each run on three plates, CD8 naive on two plates, and CD8 memory on one plate. On the study overall, not on this receptor specifically: Pairwise subsampling indicated that sequencing depth was expected to affect the degree of clonotype sharing among donors. Across several donors, approximately 4.9% of naive CD4, 3% to 3.5% of naive CD8, under 2.5% of memory CD4, and roughly 0.41% of memory CD8 clonotypes were shared. Compared with non-shared clonotypes, clonotypes shared by all four sorted-subset donors had higher generation probabilities. Rarefaction of sorted-subset datasets indicated incomplete sequencing despite the large sequencing depth. Sampling was limited to blood, and TCR repertoires in tissue likely differ from TCR repertoires in blood. Naive subsets generally had larger estimated clonotype richness than memory subsets. Because the study included a small number of donors, the genetic and exposure-history diversity represented was limited.

This clone has only one observation. This receptor's antigen is unknown. Base quality data are lacking; no much larger clone is found one base away. The donors were healthy, HIV-negative adults with no recently reported acute infections or vaccinations. All donors were Caucasian adults living in Nashville, Tennessee, USA. Magnetic negative selection was used to enrich CD4+ T cells, after which naive cells were positively selected on CD45RA and the negative fraction became the memory subset. Blood was obtained by leukapheresis, after which PBMCs were separated by Ficoll-Histopaque density gradient centrifugation and cryopreserved in liquid nitrogen vapor phase. Analytical flow cytometry was used to check the purity and quantity of each magnetically sorted T cell population. Genomic DNA was isolated from every sorted fraction and measured by UV absorbance on a Nanodrop 2000c. Using the deep immunoSEQ assay, multiplex PCR amplified TCR CDR3 regions from genomic DNA. Extracted genomic DNA from each cell subset was distributed evenly across all wells of several immunoSEQ 96-well plates, and each plate was treated as a replicate. For sorted subsets, approximately 210 ng genomic DNA, equal to some 28,000 T cell genomes, was loaded into each replicate PCR. Purified libraries were quantified with a Qubit 3.0 fluorometer, sized on a Bioanalyzer 2100, and re-quantified with the KAPA Library Quantification kit. A separate single-read 150-cycle Illumina NextSeq 550 flow cell was used to sequence each immunoSEQ 96-well plate. The published analysis was carried out like this. The immunoSEQ output contained only junctional sequences without quality scores, so filtering could not match that applied to full-length reads. To assign V/J genes and CDR3, sequences were annotated using PyIR, a Python wrapper for IgBLAST v1.9, with IMGT germline references. Reads with weak V/J assignments (E-value above 1e-6), missing CDR3, stop codons, out-of-frame junctions, or ambiguous translated residues were removed. V3J clonotypes were defined by identical inferred V gene, J gene, and CDR3 amino acid sequence. To compute the percentage overlap between repertoires, the number of shared unique clonotypes was divided by the size of the smaller repertoire. Repertoire richness was assessed with RTK rarefaction, the Chao1 estimator, and Recon v2.1 estimates of unobserved clonotypes. For all TCRbeta clonotypes obtained by the gDNA method from a few donors, generation probabilities were computed with OLGA. Not all clones reach the TCRdb copy of this immuneACCESS table, which keeps in-frame sequences only. Checked studies attribute under half of the gap to unresolved V genes and leave the rest unexplained. The DNA was the basis for D and trimming; V, J and clone size are from that table. In all, the sample holds 2 million to 2.5 million clones, and around 95% of those were seen once. The leading ten clones occupy less than 0.15% of the sample.

At the junction V is shortened by 2 bases and J by 4 bases, with 17 bases in between. The germline V gene (reference sequence) specifies LNHDA as CDR1 and SQIVND as CDR2. CDR3 length: 16 amino acids, cysteine to phenylalanine. Kept here is only the CDR3 DNA, which spans 48 bases and is read in frame from base 1. The sequence is built from TRBV19 and TRBJ2-5, with the D gene too uncertain to name. This clonotype was sampled from a young man in good health. The material sequenced was naive CD4+ T cells sorted from blood. The sample's cell subset or site label is to be understood as: CD45RA+ positively selected. The CDR3 amino acid sequence is: CASSIPRALLRETQYF. In nucleotides, the sequence is TGTGCCAGTAGTATACCCCGCGCCCTTTTGCGAGAGACCCAGTACTTC.